The clone carrying this TCR beta chain was observed at least ten times. The data belong to a study of CD8+CD57+ T cells in acquired aplastic anemia. Looking at the study overall: The study obtained an average of approximately 3 ug of DNA from sorted CD4+ and CD8+ cells. Roughly 10.8 million reads were obtained on average for healthy donor CD4+ cells.

Using genomic DNA as the template, TCR beta VDJ and CDR3 profiling was carried out. TCRdb re-analysed the reads in MiXCR, keeping a single row per CDR3 protein. The profile shows about 210,000 distinct CDR3 sequences, over 60% of them singletons. The source material was sorted CD4+, CD8+, or CD8+CD57+ T cells (not recorded which) from PBMCs. The sequence came from a human donor in good health.

CDR3 residues: CASSEYGQGPTYEQYF. Written as DNA, the CDR3 is TGTGCCAGCAGTGAATATGGGCAGGGGCCCACCTACGAGCAGTACTTC. V and J are TRBV25-1 and TRBJ2-7; D might be TRBD1 (6 bases). Trimming left V 0 bases short and J 2 bases short, with 14 bases between. This CDR3 comprises 16 residues. Germline V gene data show CDR1 as MGHDK and CDR2 as SYGVNS.